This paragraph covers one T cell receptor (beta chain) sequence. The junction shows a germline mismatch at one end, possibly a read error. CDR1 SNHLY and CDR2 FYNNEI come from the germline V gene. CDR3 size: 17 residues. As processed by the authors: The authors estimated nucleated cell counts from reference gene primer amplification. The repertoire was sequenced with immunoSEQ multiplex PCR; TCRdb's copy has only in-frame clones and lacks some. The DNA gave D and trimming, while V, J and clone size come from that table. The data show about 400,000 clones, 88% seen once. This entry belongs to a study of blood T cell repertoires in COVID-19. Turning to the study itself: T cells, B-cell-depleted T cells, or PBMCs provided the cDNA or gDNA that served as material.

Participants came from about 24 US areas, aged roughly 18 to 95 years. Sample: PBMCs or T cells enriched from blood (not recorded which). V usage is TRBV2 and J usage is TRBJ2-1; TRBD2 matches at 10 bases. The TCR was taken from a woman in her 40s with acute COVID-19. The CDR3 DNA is TGTGCCAGCACTGAAGGTAGCGGGGGGAGTTCCTACAATGAGCAGTTCTTC. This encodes CASTEGSGGSSYNEQFF.